These T cell receptor beta chains were read from a single sample in a study of T cell responses to AZD1222 COVID-19 vaccine. Using immunoSEQ multiplex PCR, the repertoire was profiled, and TCRdb retains in-frame clones only, with some absent. This table has 91,000 or so clones, 80% to 95% appearing once. This sample comprised peripheral blood, obtained 28 days after the second AZD1222 dose. These receptors all stem from an adult who received the AZD1222 COVID-19 vaccine. Both conserved end residues are part of each CDR3. The D gene is left open where the match is weak. For some rows the clone size is stated as once, few or many, or as a class when expanded; others skip it.

v_call,cdr3_length,j_call,clone_size,d_call,cdr3_aa,cdr3_nt
TRBV5-1,15,TRBJ1-2,-,-,CASSLSRGGVYGYTF,TGCGCCAGCAGCTTGTCGAGGGGTGGGGTCTATGGCTACACCTTC
TRBV5-1,16,TRBJ1-3,-,-,CASSLGGTDSGNTIYF,TGCGCCAGCAGCTTGGGGGGGACCGACTCTGGAAACACCATATATTTT
TRBV28,14,TRBJ1-6,-,TRBD1,CASSGTVDNSPLHF,TGTGCCAGCAGCGGGACAGTAGATAATTCACCCCTCCACTTT
TRBV3-1/TRBV3-2,16,TRBJ1-3,few,TRBD1,CASSQVGQGYGNTIYF,TGTGCCAGCAGCCAAGTGGGACAGGGGTACGGAAACACCATATATTTT
TRBV7-2,14,TRBJ1-4,-,-,CASSLSGSPEKLFF,TGTGCCAGCAGCCTGTCCGGGAGCCCTGAAAAACTGTTTTTT
TRBV5-1,13,TRBJ2-5,-,-,CASSGVGQETQYF,TGCGCCAGCAGCGGGGTAGGGCAAGAGACCCAGTACTTC
TRBV19,15,TRBJ1-2,-,TRBD1,CASIGTGGSNYGYTF,TGTGCCAGTATTGGGACAGGGGGTTCTAACTATGGCTACACCTTC
TRBV7-3,16,TRBJ2-3,-,TRBD2,CASSLGSGPSTDTQYF,TGTGCCAGCAGCTTAGGTAGCGGGCCTAGCACAGATACGCAGTATTTT
TRBV28,20,TRBJ2-7,-,-,CASSYERLDSVYDATYEQYF,TGTGCCAGCAGTTACGAAAGACTGGACAGTGTGTACGACGCTACCTACGAGCAGTACTTC
TRBV11-2,16,TRBJ1-6,-,TRBD1,CASGQGTSSYNSPLHF,TGTGCCAGTGGACAGGGGACGAGCTCCTATAATTCACCCCTCCACTTT
TRBV27,20,TRBJ2-1,-,TRBD2,CASSPWGLAGGDGSYNEQFF,TGTGCCAGCAGTCCCTGGGGACTAGCGGGGGGGGACGGGTCGTACAATGAGCAGTTCTTC
TRBV19,14,TRBJ1-5,-,-,CASSPGDLNQPQHF,TGTGCCAGTAGTCCCGGGGACCTCAATCAGCCCCAGCATTTT
TRBV6-2/TRBV6-3,14,TRBJ2-1,-,-,CASSLGLTYNEQFF,TGTGCCAGCAGTTTAGGGCTGACTTACAATGAGCAGTTCTTC
TRBV29-1,14,TRBJ2-2,-,-,CSVEGRVDTGELFF,TGCAGCGTTGAGGGCAGGGTAGACACCGGGGAGCTGTTTTTT
TRBV5-4,14,TRBJ1-2,-,-,CASSPVLTGYGYTF,TGTGCCAGCAGCCCGGTCCTGACAGGCTATGGCTACACCTTC
TRBV9,14,TRBJ1-4,-,TRBD1,CASSSTGRDEKLFF,TGTGCCAGCAGCTCGACAGGGCGGGATGAAAAACTGTTTTTT
TRBV2,15,TRBJ2-5,-,TRBD2,CASSVVGTSGETQYF,TGTGCCAGCAGTGTCGTTGGAACTAGCGGGGAGACCCAGTACTTC
TRBV30,13,TRBJ2-5,-,-,CAWTSRPQETQYF,TGTGCCTGGACTAGTAGACCCCAAGAGACCCAGTACTTC
TRBV18,15,TRBJ1-2,-,-,CASSDLDGSNYGYTF,TGTGCCAGCTCTGATCTGGACGGTTCTAACTATGGCTACACCTTC
TRBV5-1,14,TRBJ2-1,-,TRBD1,CASSLRTGLNEQFF,TGCGCCAGCAGCTTGCGGACAGGGTTGAATGAGCAGTTCTTC
TRBV19,16,TRBJ1-4,-,TRBD1,CASSAREGASNEKLFF,TGTGCCAGTAGTGCCCGGGAGGGGGCGTCTAATGAAAAACTGTTTTTT
TRBV5-5,15,TRBJ2-7,-,TRBD1,CASSPGTEVSYEQYF,TGTGCCAGCAGCCCCGGGACAGAGGTCTCCTACGAGCAGTACTTC
TRBV9,16,TRBJ2-3,-,TRBD2,CASSPRERGFTDTQYF,TGTGCCAGCAGCCCCCGGGAGCGGGGGTTCACAGATACGCAGTATTTT
TRBV27,14,TRBJ2-7,-,TRBD1,CASSYGQGFGEQYF,TGTGCCAGCAGTTACGGACAGGGCTTTGGAGAGCAGTACTTC
TRBV10-3,13,TRBJ1-2,-,TRBD1,CAVTQGAGYGYTF,TGTGCCGTAACCCAGGGGGCAGGCTATGGCTACACCTTC
TRBV3-1/TRBV3-2,17,TRBJ1-6,-,-,CASSQDRLSSYNSPLHF,TGTGCCAGCAGCCAAGACCGGCTGAGCTCCTATAATTCACCCCTCCACTTT
TRBV7-9,15,TRBJ1-4,once,-,CASSPWEDSNEKLFF,TGTGCCAGCAGCCCCTGGGAAGATAGTAATGAAAAACTGTTTTTT
TRBV24-1,13,TRBJ2-5,-,-,CATSDGPGAKQYF,TGTGCCACCAGTGATGGGCCAGGAGCTAAACAGTACTTC